The text below deals with one T cell receptor beta chain. What it binds is unknown. The data belong to a study of long-term antiretroviral therapy in people with HIV. The overall study: The study's earliest collections predate the 2015 immediate-ART recommendation by about a decade.

Study conclusions and caveats: Those clones which expanded before ART made up the dominant part of the repertoire at all time points. CDR3 length ranges were narrower in HIV repertoires than in controls.

The germline CDR1 and CDR2 sequences are SGHDT and YYEEEE. CDR3 length equals 15 residues. V was shortened by 0 bases and J by 4 bases, with 13 bases between the two germline ends. Version v3.0 of the immunoSEQ assay was performed at survey level. The table came from immunoSEQ multiplex PCR; TCRdb's copy has only in-frame clones and leaves some out. The sample shows some 35,000 clones, roughly 94% of them seen only once. The clonotype comes from a woman aged 50 to 65 with HIV. The J gene is TRBJ1-2, the V gene TRBV5-6; TRBD1 might be the D (6 bases). The sample was unsorted PBMCs, taken more than 5 years after starting antiretroviral therapy. For the CDR3, the DNA is TGTGCCAGCAGCTTGGGTGGCAGGGGACTCTATGGCTACACCTTC. Encoded protein: CASSLGGRGLYGYTF.